A selection of T cell receptor beta chains follows, all from one sample in a study of identical twins. One entry per CDR3 protein, called by TCRdb with MiXCR from the 5' RACE reads. This table holds approximately 500,000 distinct CDR3 sequences, roughly 26% found once. The sample was also linked to a second study, of T cells expressing NK-cell markers.

The source material was CD4+ T cells sorted from blood. The receptors come from a woman aged 18 to 35 in good health. The conserved cysteine and the conserved F or W are not part of the CDR3 here. The D gene is left open where the match is weak. Rows give clone size only sometimes, using once, few, many, or a class for an expanded clone.

abundance	d_gene	j_gene	v_gene	CDR3aa
.	.	TRBJ1-2	TRBV3-1	ASSQDWGLQNT
.	.	TRBJ2-1	TRBV4-2	AISPRGDSYNEQF
.	.	TRBJ2-6	TRBV27	ASTTLLSGANVLT
.	TRBD2	TRBJ2-1	TRBV6-1	ASRSGGAYNEQF
many	TRBD2	TRBJ2-7	TRBV28	ASTPGGGTYEQY
few	.	TRBJ2-1	TRBV4-1	ASTASVAYNEQF
.	TRBD1	TRBJ2-3	TRBV3-1	ASTLRGGQGGPGTQY
.	.	TRBJ2-7	TRBV11-1	ASSLGGPQY
few	.	TRBJ1-5	TRBV12-3/TRBV12-4	ASSYREQPQH
few	.	TRBJ2-7	TRBV9	ASSVDFSEQY
.	.	TRBJ1-1	TRBV3-1	ACSPQLAGFGDTEAF
few	TRBD2	TRBJ2-5	TRBV6-2/TRBV6-3	ASSYSIKLAGGETQY
.	TRBD2	TRBJ2-1	TRBV7-2	ASSFSGRGYNEQF
many	TRBD2	TRBJ2-1	TRBV25-1	ASSRAGAFYNEQF
.	.	TRBJ2-7	TRBV9	ASSVIASSYEQY
.	.	TRBJ1-5	TRBV7-2	ASSSLSGVGQPQH
.	.	TRBJ2-3	TRBV18	ASSPGSGTDTQY
few	.	TRBJ2-7	TRBV12-2	ASRWRLGLYEQY
many	TRBD2	TRBJ2-2	TRBV28	ASSLAGVNTGELF
few	TRBD2	TRBJ2-1	TRBV20-1	SATSSGRIGGEQF
few	TRBD1	TRBJ1-5	TRBV6-2/TRBV6-3	ASTPQGAYGPQH
.	.	TRBJ1-5	TRBV12-3/TRBV12-4	ASSRPKQPQH
few	.	TRBJ1-5	TRBV7-9	ASSLAGGSQPQH
few	TRBD2	TRBJ2-3	TRBV6-1	ASTHTTRGYGDTQY
.	TRBD1	TRBJ1-2	TRBV5-1	ASSFSTGAKRYT
.	TRBD1	TRBJ2-3	TRBV25-1	ASSDRENRGLGTQY
few	.	TRBJ1-3	TRBV12-3/TRBV12-4	ASSRGNRSGNTIY
few	.	TRBJ2-1	TRBV5-1	ASNLDASGYNEQF
few	TRBD2	TRBJ2-3	TRBV20-1	SATLAGGTDTQY
few	TRBD2	TRBJ2-1	TRBV30	AWSGAGATYNEQF
few	TRBD1	TRBJ1-2	TRBV5-1	ASSITGQGTYGYT
few	.	TRBJ1-4	TRBV20-1	SATTLRDNEKLF
.	TRBD1	TRBJ1-5	TRBV20-1	SASRDRVHQPQH
.	.	TRBJ2-1	TRBV2	ATANLLEQF
.	.	TRBJ2-7	TRBV5-1	ASSSATGTLSYEQY
few	TRBD1	TRBJ1-1	TRBV5-1	ASSLGGQGTEAF
few	.	TRBJ1-2	TRBV3-1	ASRLQANYGYT
.	.	TRBJ2-1	TRBV5-6	ASSALRANSYNEQF
.	.	TRBJ1-5	TRBV15	ATSRDRRGGSNQPQH
.	.	TRBJ2-3	TRBV6-5	ASSNRVTSTDTQY
few	.	TRBJ2-7	TRBV5-1	ASSLEGRTSYEQY
few	.	TRBJ2-7	TRBV20-1	SARGAVRGDEQY
.	.	TRBJ2-5	TRBV7-2	ASSLFQGETQY
few	.	TRBJ2-7	TRBV29-1	SVDSGQAYEQY
few	TRBD1	TRBJ2-2	TRBV11-3	ASSLVRLLLQGAGLSTGELF
.	.	TRBJ1-1	TRBV2	ATKFAENTEAF
.	.	TRBJ1-1	TRBV2	ASKTDSNTEAF
.	.	TRBJ2-7	TRBV6-1	ASRHRASYEQY
.	.	TRBJ2-4	TRBV20-1	SARSGARQY
.	.	TRBJ2-7	TRBV2	ASFKRDSPYEQY
.	TRBD1	TRBJ2-7	TRBV20-1	SAGVTGFEQY
few	.	TRBJ1-3	TRBV20-1	SAREQLLFGSGNTIY
.	.	TRBJ2-1	TRBV7-7	ASSLWGANEQF
few	.	TRBJ2-7	TRBV5-1	ASSLFPRDGEQY
few	TRBD1	TRBJ1-6	TRBV20-1	SAREVDRANSPLH